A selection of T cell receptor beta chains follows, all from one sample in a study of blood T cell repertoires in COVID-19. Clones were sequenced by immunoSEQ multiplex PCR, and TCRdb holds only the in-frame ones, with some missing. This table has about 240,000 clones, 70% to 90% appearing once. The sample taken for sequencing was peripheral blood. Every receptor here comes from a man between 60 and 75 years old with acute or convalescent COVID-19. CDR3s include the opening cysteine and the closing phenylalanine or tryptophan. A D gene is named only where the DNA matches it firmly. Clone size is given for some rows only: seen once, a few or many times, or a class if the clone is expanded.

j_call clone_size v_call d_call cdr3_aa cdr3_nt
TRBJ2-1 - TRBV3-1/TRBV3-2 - CASSQRRLYNEQFF TGTGCCAGCAGCCAACGTCGTCTTTACAATGAGCAGTTCTTC
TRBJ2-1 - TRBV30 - CAWSDRDVGEQFF TGTGCCTGGAGTGACAGGGATGTAGGTGAGCAGTTCTTC
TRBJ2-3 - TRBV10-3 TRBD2 CAISGGLAGDQSTDTQYF TGTGCCATCAGTGGGGGACTAGCGGGAGACCAAAGCACAGATACGCAGTATTTT
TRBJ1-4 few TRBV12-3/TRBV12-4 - CASRPREWEKLFF TGTGCCAGCAGACCCAGGGAATGGGAAAAACTGTTTTTT
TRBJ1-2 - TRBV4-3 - CASSPSYRRRGGYTF TGCGCCAGCAGCCCAAGTTACCGGCGGCGCGGTGGCTACACCTTC
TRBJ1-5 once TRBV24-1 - CATSDFGAGQPQHF TGTGCCACCAGTGATTTTGGGGCTGGTCAGCCCCAGCATTTT
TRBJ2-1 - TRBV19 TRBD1 CASSVQGKWQFF TGTGCCAGTAGTGTACAGGGGAAGTGGCAGTTCTTC
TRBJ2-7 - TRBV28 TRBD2 CASNIAGRDEQYF TGTGCCAGCAATATAGCGGGAAGGGACGAGCAGTACTTC
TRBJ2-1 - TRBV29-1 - CSAVTGNEQFF TGCAGCGCCGTGACAGGCAATGAGCAGTTCTTC
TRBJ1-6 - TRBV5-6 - CASSLGPITNSPLHF TGTGCCAGCAGCTTGGGGCCGATTACTAATTCACCCCTCCACTTT
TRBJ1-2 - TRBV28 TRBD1 CASSRRQGGGGYTF TGTGCCAGCAGTCGCCGACAGGGGGGAGGTGGCTACACCTTC
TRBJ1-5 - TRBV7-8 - CASSYGTGDQPQHF TGTGCCAGCAGCTATGGGACTGGCGATCAGCCCCAGCATTTT
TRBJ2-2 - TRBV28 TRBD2 CASSVPGLRTGELFF TGTGCCAGCAGTGTCCCGGGACTAAGGACCGGGGAGCTGTTTTTT
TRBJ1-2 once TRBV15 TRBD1 CATSRGGQGYHGYTF TGTGCCACCAGCAGAGGGGGACAGGGATATCATGGCTACACCTTC